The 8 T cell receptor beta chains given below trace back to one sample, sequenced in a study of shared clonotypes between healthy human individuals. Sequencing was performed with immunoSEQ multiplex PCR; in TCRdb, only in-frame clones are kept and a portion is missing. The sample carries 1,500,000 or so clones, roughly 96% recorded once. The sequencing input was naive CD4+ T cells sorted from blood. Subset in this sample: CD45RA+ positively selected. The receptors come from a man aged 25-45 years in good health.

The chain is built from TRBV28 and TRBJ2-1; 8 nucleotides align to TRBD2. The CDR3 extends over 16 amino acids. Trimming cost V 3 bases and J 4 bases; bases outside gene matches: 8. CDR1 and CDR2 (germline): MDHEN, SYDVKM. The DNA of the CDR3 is TGTGCCAGCAGTTTCATCCGACTAGCGTATTACAATGAGCAGTTCTTC. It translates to CASSFIRLAYYNEQFF.

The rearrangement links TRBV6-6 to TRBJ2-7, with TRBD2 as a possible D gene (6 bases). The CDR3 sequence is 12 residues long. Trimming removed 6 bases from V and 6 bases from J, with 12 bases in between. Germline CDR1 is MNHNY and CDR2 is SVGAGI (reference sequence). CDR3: CASSPPGGEQYF. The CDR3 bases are TGTGCCAGCAGCCCGCCCGGGGGCGAGCAGTACTTC.

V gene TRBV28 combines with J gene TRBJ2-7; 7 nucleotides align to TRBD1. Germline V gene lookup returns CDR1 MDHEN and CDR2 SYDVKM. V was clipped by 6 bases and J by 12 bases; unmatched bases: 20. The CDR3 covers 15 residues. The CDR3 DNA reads TGTGCCAGCAGACAATCTTTTAGCCCCCGGGACAGATTGTACTTC. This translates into CASRQSFSPRDRLYF. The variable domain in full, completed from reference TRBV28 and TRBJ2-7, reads DVKVTQSSRYLVKRTGEKVFLECVQDMDHENMFWYRQDPGLGLRLIYFSYDVKMKEKGDIPEGYSVSREKKERFSLILESASTNQTSMYLCASRQSFSPRDRLYFGPGTRLTVT.

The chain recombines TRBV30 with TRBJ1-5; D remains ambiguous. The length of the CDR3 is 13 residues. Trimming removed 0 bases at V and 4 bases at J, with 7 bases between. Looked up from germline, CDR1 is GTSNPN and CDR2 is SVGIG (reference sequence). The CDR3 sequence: CAWSVSENQPQHF. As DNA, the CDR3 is TGTGCCTGGAGTGTGTCAGAAAATCAGCCCCAGCATTTT. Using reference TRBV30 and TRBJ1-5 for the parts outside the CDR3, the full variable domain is SQTIHQWPATLVQPVGSPLSLECTVEGTSNPNLYWYRQAAGRGLQLLFYSVGIGQISSEVPQNLSASRPQDRQFILSSKKLLLSDSGFYLCAWSVSENQPQHFGDGTRLSIL.

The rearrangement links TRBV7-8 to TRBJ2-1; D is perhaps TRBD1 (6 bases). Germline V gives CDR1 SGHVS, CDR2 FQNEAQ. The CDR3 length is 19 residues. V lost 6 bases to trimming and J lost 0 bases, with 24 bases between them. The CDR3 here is CASSHHRAPAASSYNEQFF. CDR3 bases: TGTGCCAGCAGTCACCACAGGGCTCCGGCTGCCAGCTCCTACAATGAGCAGTTCTTC.

CDR3: CATRLAGATDTQYF. The CDR3 nucleotides are TGTGCCACCCGACTAGCGGGAGCAACAGATACGCAGTATTTT. This chain joins TRBV6-5 and TRBJ2-3, with 12 nucleotides matching TRBD2. Trimming at V came to 10 bases and at J to 3 bases, leaving 5 bases not matched to a gene. Germline V CDR1 and CDR2: MNHEY, SVGAGI. This CDR3 comprises 14 residues.

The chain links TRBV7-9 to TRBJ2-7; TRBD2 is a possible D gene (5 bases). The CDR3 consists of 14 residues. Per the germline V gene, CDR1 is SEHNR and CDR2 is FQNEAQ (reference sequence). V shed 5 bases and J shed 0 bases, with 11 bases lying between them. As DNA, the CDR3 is TGTGCCAGCAGCCCCGGACTGAACTCCTACGAGCAGTACTTC. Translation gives CASSPGLNSYEQYF.

This CDR3 reads CASSLRPFSNQPQHF. The CDR3 DNA reads as TGTGCCAGCAGCTTGAGGCCATTTAGCAATCAGCCCCAGCATTTT. The V gene is TRBV5-5, the J gene TRBJ1-5, with D hard to call. Germline V gene sequence: CDR1 SGHKS, CDR2 YYEKEE (reference sequence). Deletions cut 1 base from V and 0 bases from J, with 8 bases between. This CDR3 is built from 15 residues.